This entry is about one T cell receptor beta chain. Trimming cost V 0 bases and J 5 bases, with 12 bases left between them. There are 15 residues in the CDR3. Germline values: CDR1 SGDLS, CDR2 YYNGEE. This specimen belongs to a study of blood T cells in healthy people across ages. Using a J-beta primer mix together with a sample-barcoded 5' primer, a second PCR was run for about 6 to 12 cycles. TCRdb re-derived calls from the 5' RACE reads in MiXCR, one entry per CDR3 protein. The sample holds 1.5 million to 2 million distinct CDR3 sequences, just under 50% seen once. V gene TRBV9 combines with J gene TRBJ2-4; no reliable D call. The source of this sequence is a middle-aged woman in good health. Source material: blood. The CDR3 region has the DNA TGTGCCAGCAGCGTAGGGGGTCAGGCCCAAAACATTCAGTACTTC. Amino acids: CASSVGGQAQNIQYF.